A single sample is the source of the 6 T cell receptor beta chains below, sequenced in a study of T cell responses to AZD1222 COVID-19 vaccine (dated by TCRdb to about 2021). Sample time point, as interpreted from the label and publication: about 28 days (+/-7) after the second vaccine dose. The sample's treatment or condition, from its label and the paper: meningococcal conjugate vaccine given as trial control. The protocol used for the library was the immunoSEQ multiplex PCR assay. As stored in TCRdb, this immuneACCESS dataset retains in-frame rearrangements with V and J assigned. A fraction of the clones does not appear; measured against another copy, unresolved V genes explain less than half of the discrepancy, and the remainder lacks a known reason. The sample profile shows about 39,000 clones; about 88% of them were found once. The ten largest make up 26% of the sample. The source material was peripheral blood, sampled 28 days after the second dose of the MenACWY control vaccine. The source of these receptors is an adult who received the MenACWY meningococcal vaccine as a control.

The chain employs TRBV28 and TRBJ2-7; maybe TRBD2 (7 bases). Germline V gene lookup returns CDR1 MDHEN and CDR2 SYDVKM. CDR3 length: 19 amino acids. V shed 3 bases and J shed 4 bases, with 28 bases lying between them. CDR3 region: CASSFVGLRGRAGIYEQYF. CDR3 bases: TGTGCCAGCAGTTTTGTCGGTTTAAGGGGGAGGGCCGGCATTTACGAGCAGTACTTC.

This clone was seen a single time. V usage is TRBV19 and J usage is TRBJ2-7; 10 bases align to TRBD1. The CDR3 spans 17 residues. CDR1 and CDR2 from the germline V gene are LNHDA and SQIVND (reference sequence). V lost 5 bases to trimming and J lost 4 bases; unmatched junction nucleotides: 14. The CDR3 region is CASSSKRPGQGLYEQYF. The CDR3 nucleotides read TGTGCCAGTAGTTCCAAGCGGCCGGGACAGGGGTTGTACGAGCAGTACTTC.

This CDR3 reads CASSLDGTGELFF. CDR3 DNA: TGTGCCAGCAGCTTAGACGGGACCGGGGAGCTGTTTTTT. This sequence joins TRBV7-2 and TRBJ2-2; no clear D gene. Germline CDR1 reads SGHTA; CDR2 reads FQGNSA. The CDR3 runs to 13 residues. The germline V and J ends were trimmed by 1 base and 5 bases, with 5 bases remaining between them.

V is TRBV19 and J is TRBJ1-5; 8 nucleotides match TRBD1. CDR1 and CDR2 from the germline V gene are LNHDA and SQIVND (reference sequence). V lost 8 bases and J lost 7; bases outside the gene matches: 13. The CDR3 runs 15 residues. The CDR3: CASSASGQGRQPQHF. CDR3 in DNA: TGTGCCAGTTCTGCCAGCGGACAGGGCAGGCAGCCCCAGCATTTT.

This clone was counted once. The chain links TRBV27 to TRBJ1-5; 7 nucleotides agree with TRBD1. Looked up from germline, CDR1 is MNHEY and CDR2 is SMNVEV (reference sequence). The CDR3 sequence is 14 residues long. With V trimmed by 2 bases and J by 2 bases, 0 bases remained unmatched. The CDR3: CASSLGTGNQPQHF. The CDR3 bases are TGTGCCAGCAGTTTAGGGACAGGCAATCAGCCCCAGCATTTT.

The chain joins TRBV2 to TRBJ2-1, with 8 bases fitting TRBD1. Germline values: CDR1 SNHLY, CDR2 FYNNEI. With 7 bases clipped from V and 6 bases from J, the junction kept 5 bases outside the gene matches. The CDR3 length is 13 residues. In DNA, the CDR3 is TGTGCCAGCACGACAGGGGTGGGCAATGAGCAGTTCTTC. This gives the protein CASTTGVGNEQFF.